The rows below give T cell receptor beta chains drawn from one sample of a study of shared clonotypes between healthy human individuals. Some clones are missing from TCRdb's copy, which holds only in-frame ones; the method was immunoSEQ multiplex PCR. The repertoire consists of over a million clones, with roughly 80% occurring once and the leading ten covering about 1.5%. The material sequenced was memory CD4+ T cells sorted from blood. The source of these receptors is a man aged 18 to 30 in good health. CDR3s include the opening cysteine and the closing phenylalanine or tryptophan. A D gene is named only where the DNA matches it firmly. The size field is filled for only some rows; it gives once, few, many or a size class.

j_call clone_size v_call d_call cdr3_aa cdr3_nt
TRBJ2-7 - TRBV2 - CASSEKRSYEQYF TGTGCCAGCAGTGAAAAGCGGTCCTACGAGCAGTACTTC
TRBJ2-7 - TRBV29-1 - CSVGLSYEQYF TGCAGCGTTGGGCTAAGCTACGAGCAGTACTTC
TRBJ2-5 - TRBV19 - CASSIDPRQETQYF TGTGCCAGTAGTATAGATCCTCGTCAAGAGACCCAGTACTTC
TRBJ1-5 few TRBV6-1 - CASSENGARYYSNQPQHF TGTGCCAGCAGTGAAAATGGGGCCCGATACTATAGCAATCAGCCCCAGCATTTT
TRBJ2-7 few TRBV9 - CASSEMGGASYEQYF TGTGCCAGCAGCGAGATGGGGGGTGCTTCCTACGAGCAGTACTTC
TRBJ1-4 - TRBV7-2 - CASSSPSNEKLFF TGTGCCAGCAGCTCCCCCAGTAATGAAAAACTGTTTTTT
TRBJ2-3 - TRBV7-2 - CASSLGMDTQYF TGTGCCAGCAGCTTAGGGATGGATACGCAGTATTTT
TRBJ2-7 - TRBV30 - CAWSPQNYEQYF TGTGCCTGGAGTCCACAGAACTACGAGCAGTACTTC
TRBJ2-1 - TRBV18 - CASSPTNNEQFF TGTGCCAGCTCACCCACGAACAATGAGCAGTTCTTC
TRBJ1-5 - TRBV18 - CASSPPGVNQPQHF TGTGCCAGCTCACCACCGGGGGTCAATCAGCCCCAGCATTTT
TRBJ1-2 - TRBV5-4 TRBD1 CASSPDRGFAYGYTF TGTGCCAGCAGCCCGGACAGGGGATTTGCCTATGGCTACACCTTC
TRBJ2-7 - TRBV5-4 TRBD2 CASSLERGMSHEQYF TGTGCCAGCAGCCTAGAGCGGGGAATGAGCCACGAGCAGTACTTC
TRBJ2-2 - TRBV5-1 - CASSFQRSSENTGELFF TGCGCCAGCAGCTTCCAGCGTTCTAGCGAGAACACCGGGGAGCTGTTTTTT
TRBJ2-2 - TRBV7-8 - CASSVMGQTNTGELFF TGTGCCAGCAGCGTTATGGGTCAGACGAACACCGGGGAGCTGTTTTTT
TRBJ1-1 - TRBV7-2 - CASSLGGANTEAFF TGTGCCAGCAGCTTAGGGGGCGCGAACACTGAAGCTTTCTTT
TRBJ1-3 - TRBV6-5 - CASIAAGVSGNTIYF TGTGCCAGCATCGCGGCGGGTGTCTCTGGAAACACCATATATTTT
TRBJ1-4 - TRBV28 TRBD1 CASSRSGTGGEKLFF TGTGCCAGCAGCCGGTCCGGGACAGGGGGTGAAAAACTGTTTTTT
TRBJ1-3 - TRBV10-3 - CAISPSSGNTIYF TGTGCCATCAGTCCGAGCTCTGGAAACACCATATATTTT
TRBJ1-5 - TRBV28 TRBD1 CASSSWGTARNQPQHF TGTGCCAGCAGTTCCTGGGGGACAGCGAGAAATCAGCCCCAGCATTTT
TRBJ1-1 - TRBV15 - CATSRAQGLAFF TGTGCCACCAGCAGGGCACAGGGTTTAGCTTTCTTT
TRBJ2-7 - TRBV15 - CATSRAEQYF TGTGCCACCAGCAGAGCCGAGCAGTACTTC
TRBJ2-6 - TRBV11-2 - CASSPVGGSFGANVLTF TGTGCCAGCAGCCCTGTTGGGGGATCGTTTGGGGCCAACGTCCTGACTTTC
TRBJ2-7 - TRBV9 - CASSVGLGGGSSSYEQYF TGTGCCAGCAGCGTAGGGTTGGGAGGCGGGTCGAGCTCCTACGAGCAGTACTTC
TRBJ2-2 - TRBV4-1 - CASSRVAGELFF TGCGCCAGCAGCCGGGTCGCGGGGGAGCTGTTTTTT
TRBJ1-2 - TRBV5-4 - CASSLDGFYGYTF TGTGCCAGCAGCTTGGACGGGTTCTATGGCTACACCTTC
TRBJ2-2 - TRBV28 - CASRAGRDSNTGELFF TGTGCCAGCAGGGCGGGGCGTGACTCGAACACCGGGGAGCTGTTTTTT